The following is a TCR beta chain sequence with its context. A much larger clone sits a single nucleotide away, making a read error possible. This entry is derived from a study of kidney transplant recipient with SARS-CoV-2 infection. This CDR3 spans 17 amino acids. The germline CDR1 and CDR2 sequences are MNHNS and SASEGT. Between the trimmed V and J ends, which lost 4 bases and 4 bases, there was a span of 22 bases. TCRdb reprocessed the reads with MiXCR, giving one entry per CDR3 protein. The sample includes fewer than 250,000 distinct CDR3 sequences, under 30% of them seen just once. The chain links TRBV6-1 to TRBJ1-2; no reliable D call. The specimen comprised a blood sample, sampled at baseline and on day 111 from a kidney transplant recipient. The clonotype comes from a male patient aged 25-45 years who had COVID-19 and was a kidney transplant recipient. The T cells may partly be graft donor cells. The CDR3 loop is CASSVVPECRKTYGYTF. CDR3 DNA sequence: TGTGCCAGCAGTGTAGTGCCGGAATGTAGAAAGACCTATGGCTACACCTTC.